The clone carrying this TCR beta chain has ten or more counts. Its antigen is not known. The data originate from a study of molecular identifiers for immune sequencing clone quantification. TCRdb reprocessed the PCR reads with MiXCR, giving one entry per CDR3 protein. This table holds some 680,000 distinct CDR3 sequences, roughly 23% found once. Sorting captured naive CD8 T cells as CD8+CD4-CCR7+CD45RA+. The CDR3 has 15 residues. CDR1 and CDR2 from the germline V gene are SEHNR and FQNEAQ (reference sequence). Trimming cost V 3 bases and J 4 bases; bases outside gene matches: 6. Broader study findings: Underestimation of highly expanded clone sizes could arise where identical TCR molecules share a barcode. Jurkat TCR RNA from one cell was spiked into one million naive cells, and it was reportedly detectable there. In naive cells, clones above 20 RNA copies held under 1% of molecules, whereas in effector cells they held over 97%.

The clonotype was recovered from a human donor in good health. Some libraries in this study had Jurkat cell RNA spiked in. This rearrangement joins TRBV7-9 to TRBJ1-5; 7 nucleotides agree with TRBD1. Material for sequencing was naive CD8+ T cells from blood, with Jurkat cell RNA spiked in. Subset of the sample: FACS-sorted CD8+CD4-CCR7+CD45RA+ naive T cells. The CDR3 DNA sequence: TGTGCCAGCAGCTTCGCGGGACAGCATAATCAGCCCCAGCATTTT. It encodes CASSFAGQHNQPQHF.